Each of the 5 T cell receptor beta chains below was sequenced from the same sample in a study of T cell changes during pregnancy in multiple sclerosis. Profiled with immunoSEQ multiplex PCR; TCRdb holds only in-frame clones, not every one. Seen here are roughly 84,000 clones, about 93% observed once, and the top ten hold 1.3% to 1.5%. The material sequenced was peripheral blood, taken in the third trimester of pregnancy. These receptors came from a female donor in good health, enrolled as a control in a pregnancy study.

The chain carries TRBV5-6 and TRBJ1-4; weak D call: TRBD1 (6 bases). Trimming pared 4 bases from V and 5 bases from J, leaving 12 bases between. The CDR3 totals 14 residues. CDR1 and CDR2 (germline): SGHDT, YYEEEE. The CDR3 loop is CASSRGQTNEKLFF. In DNA form, the CDR3 reads TGTGCCAGCAGCCGAGGACAGACGAATGAAAAACTGTTTTTT.

The V gene is TRBV28, the J gene TRBJ2-4; D is possibly TRBD1 (6 bases). Germline CDR1 is MDHEN and CDR2 is SYDVKM. Trimming pared 3 bases from V and 8 bases from J, leaving 14 bases between. The CDR3 is 14 residues long. The CDR3 loop reads CASSLPGTLDIQYF. DNA of the CDR3: TGTGCCAGCAGTTTGCCCGGGACATTGGACATTCAGTACTTC.

This chain uses TRBV5-1 with TRBJ2-7, with 9 bases identical to TRBD1. In germline, CDR1 is SGHRS, CDR2 YFSETQ. Losses at the gene ends were 4 bases for V and 4 bases for J; bases not matched to a gene: 6. The CDR3 is 14 residues long. CDR3 nucleotide sequence: TGCGCCAGCAGCCTTTCGGGACAGGGTTACGAGCAGTACTTC. Its protein is CASSLSGQGYEQYF.

This clone was seen just once. The rearrangement uses TRBV5-1 and TRBJ2-7; D uncertain. V lost 2 bases to trimming and J lost 2 bases, with 8 bases between them. CDR1 is SGHRS, CDR2 YFSETQ, per germline. The CDR3 sequence is 13 residues long. DNA of the CDR3: TGCGCCAGCAGCTTAGACAACACCTACGAGCAGTACTTC. Encoded protein: CASSLDNTYEQYF.

The gene calls are TRBV2 and TRBJ2-7; 7 positions match TRBD2. CDR3 size: 15 residues. Germline CDR1 is SNHLY and CDR2 is FYNNEI. With 7 bases clipped from V and 6 bases from J, the junction kept 15 bases outside the gene matches. The CDR3 DNA reads as TGTGCCAGCACGGGGTTTATGCGGGAGAGGGGCGAGCAGTACTTC. Its protein is CASTGFMRERGEQYF.